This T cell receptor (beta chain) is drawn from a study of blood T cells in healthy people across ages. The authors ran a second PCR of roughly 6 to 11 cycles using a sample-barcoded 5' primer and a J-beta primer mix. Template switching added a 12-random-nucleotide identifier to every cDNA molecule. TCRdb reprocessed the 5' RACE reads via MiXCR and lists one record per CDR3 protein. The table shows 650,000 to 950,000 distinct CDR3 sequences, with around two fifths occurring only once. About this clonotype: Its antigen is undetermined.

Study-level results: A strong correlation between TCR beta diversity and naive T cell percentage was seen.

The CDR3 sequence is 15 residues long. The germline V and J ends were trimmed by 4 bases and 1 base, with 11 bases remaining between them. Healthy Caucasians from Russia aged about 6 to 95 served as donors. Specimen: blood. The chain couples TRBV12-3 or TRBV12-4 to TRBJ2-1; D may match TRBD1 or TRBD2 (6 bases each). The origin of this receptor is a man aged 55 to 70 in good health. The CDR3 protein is CASSSTGRSYNEQFF. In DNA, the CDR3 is TGTGCCAGCAGTTCAACAGGGAGGTCCTACAATGAGCAGTTCTTC.